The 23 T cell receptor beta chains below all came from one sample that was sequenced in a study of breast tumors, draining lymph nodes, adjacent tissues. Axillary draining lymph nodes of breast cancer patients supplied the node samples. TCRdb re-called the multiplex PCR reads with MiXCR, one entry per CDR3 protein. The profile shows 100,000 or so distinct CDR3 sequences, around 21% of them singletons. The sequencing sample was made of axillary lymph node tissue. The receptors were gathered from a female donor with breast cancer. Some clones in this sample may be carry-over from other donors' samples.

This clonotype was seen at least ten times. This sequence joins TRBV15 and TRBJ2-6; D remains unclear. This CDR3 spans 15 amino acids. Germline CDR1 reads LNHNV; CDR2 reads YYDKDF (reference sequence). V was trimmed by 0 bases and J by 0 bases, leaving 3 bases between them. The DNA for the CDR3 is TGTGCCACCAGCAGAGATCTCTCTGGGGCCAACGTCCTGACTTTC. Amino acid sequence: CATSRDLSGANVLTF.

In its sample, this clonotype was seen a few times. In DNA form, the CDR3 reads TGCAGTGCTAGACGGGCCCCCTTTAGTACCTTC. Its protein product is CSARRAPFSTF. The chain couples TRBV20-1 to TRBJ1-2; D unclear. Trimming cost V 2 bases and J 14 bases, with 15 bases left between them. CDR3 length equals 11 residues. The germline CDR1 and CDR2 sequences are DFQATT and SNEGSKA (reference sequence).

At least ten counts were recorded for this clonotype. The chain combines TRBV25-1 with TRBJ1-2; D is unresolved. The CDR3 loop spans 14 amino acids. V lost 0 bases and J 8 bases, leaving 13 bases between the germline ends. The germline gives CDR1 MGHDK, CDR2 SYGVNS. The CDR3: CASSEYGTLGGYTF. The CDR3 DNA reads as TGTGCCAGCAGTGAATATGGAACTTTGGGGGGCTACACCTTC.

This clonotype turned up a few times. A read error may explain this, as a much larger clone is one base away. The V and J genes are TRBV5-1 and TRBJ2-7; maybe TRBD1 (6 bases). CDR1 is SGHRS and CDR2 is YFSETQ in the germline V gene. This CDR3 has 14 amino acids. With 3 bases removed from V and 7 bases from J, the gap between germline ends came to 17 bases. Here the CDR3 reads CASSSGHRPREQYF. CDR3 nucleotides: TGCGCCAGCAGCTCGGGACACCGGCCTCGGGAGCAGTACTTC.

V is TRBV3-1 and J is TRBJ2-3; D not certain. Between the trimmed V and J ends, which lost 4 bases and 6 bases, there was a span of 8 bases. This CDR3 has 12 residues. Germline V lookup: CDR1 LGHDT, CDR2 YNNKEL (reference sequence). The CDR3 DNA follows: TGTGCCAGCAGCCGTTTGGGGGATACGCAGTATTTT. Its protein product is CASSRLGDTQYF.

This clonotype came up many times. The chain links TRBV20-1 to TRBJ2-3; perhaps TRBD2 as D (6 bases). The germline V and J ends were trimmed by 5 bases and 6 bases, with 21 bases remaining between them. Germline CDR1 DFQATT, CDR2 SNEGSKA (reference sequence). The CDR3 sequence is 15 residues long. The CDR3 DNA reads TGCAGTGCTGGGGGGATGACCGGCAGGGAGGATACGCAGTATTTT. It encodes CSAGGMTGREDTQYF.

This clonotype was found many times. CDR3 region: CSARDAPDNEQFF. The DNA of the CDR3 is TGCAGTGCTAGAGATGCACCGGACAATGAGCAGTTCTTC. The V call is TRBV20-1, the J call TRBJ2-1; D is unclear. CDR1 is DFQATT and CDR2 is SNEGSKA in the germline V gene (reference sequence). This CDR3 comprises 13 residues. The V end lost 0 bases, the J end lost 5 bases, and 8 bases lay between the germline ends.

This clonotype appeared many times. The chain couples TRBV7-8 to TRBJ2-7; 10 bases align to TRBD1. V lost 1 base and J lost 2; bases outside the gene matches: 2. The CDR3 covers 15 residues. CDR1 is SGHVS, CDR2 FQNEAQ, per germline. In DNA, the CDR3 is TGTGCCAGCAGCTTAGACGGGACAGGGGCCTACGAGCAGTACTTC. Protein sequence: CASSLDGTGAYEQYF.

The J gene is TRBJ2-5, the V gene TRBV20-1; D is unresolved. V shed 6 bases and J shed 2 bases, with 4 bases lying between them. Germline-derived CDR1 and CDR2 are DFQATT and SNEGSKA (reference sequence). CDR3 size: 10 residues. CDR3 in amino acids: CSAEQETQYF. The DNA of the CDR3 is TGCAGTGCGGAACAAGAGACCCAGTACTTC.

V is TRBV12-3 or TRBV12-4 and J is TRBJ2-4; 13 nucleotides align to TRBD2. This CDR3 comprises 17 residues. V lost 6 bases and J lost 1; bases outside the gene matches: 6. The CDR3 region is CASSPGLAGRAKNIQYF. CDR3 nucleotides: TGTGCCAGCAGCCCGGGACTAGCGGGAAGGGCCAAAAACATTCAGTACTTC.

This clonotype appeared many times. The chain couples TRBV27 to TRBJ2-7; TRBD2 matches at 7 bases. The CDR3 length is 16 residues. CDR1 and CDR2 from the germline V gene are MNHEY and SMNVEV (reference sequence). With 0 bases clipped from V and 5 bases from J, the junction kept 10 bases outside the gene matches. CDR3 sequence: CASSLSLYGGWDEQYF. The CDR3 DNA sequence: TGTGCCAGCAGTTTATCCCTATACGGGGGGTGGGACGAGCAGTACTTC.

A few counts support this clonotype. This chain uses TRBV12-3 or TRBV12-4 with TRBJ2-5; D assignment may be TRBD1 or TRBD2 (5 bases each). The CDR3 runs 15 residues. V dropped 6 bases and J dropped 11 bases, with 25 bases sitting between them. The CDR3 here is CASRKSPGPEGYQYF. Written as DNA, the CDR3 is TGTGCCAGCAGGAAATCGCCGGGACCCGAAGGTTATCAGTACTTC.

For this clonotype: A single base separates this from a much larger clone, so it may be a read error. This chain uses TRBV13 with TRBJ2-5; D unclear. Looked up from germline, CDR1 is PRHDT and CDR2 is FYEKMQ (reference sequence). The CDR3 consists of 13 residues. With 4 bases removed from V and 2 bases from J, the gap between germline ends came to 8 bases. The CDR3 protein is CASSSRWQETQYF. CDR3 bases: TGTGCCAGCAGCTCACGGTGGCAAGAGACCCAGTACTTC.

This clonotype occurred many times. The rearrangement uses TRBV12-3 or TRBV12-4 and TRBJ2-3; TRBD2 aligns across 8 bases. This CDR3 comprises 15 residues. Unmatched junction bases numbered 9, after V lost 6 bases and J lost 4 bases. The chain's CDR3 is CASRPGLGSSDTQYF. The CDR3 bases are TGTGCCAGCAGGCCGGGACTAGGGTCGTCAGATACGCAGTATTTT.

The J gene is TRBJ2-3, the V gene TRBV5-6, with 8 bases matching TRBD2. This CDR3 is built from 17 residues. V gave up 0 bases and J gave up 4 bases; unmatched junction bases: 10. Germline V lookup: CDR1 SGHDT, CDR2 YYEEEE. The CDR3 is CASSLGFGSGNADTQYF. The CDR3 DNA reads TGTGCCAGCAGCTTGGGGTTCGGTAGCGGGAATGCAGATACGCAGTATTTT.

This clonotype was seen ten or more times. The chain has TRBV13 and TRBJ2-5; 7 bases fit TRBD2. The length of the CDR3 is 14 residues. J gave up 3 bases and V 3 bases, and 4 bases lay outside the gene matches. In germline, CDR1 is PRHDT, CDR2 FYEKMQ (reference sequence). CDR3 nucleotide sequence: TGTGCCAGCAGCTTCGTGGGGGGGGAAGAGACCCAGTACTTC. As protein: CASSFVGGEETQYF.

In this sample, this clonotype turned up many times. CDR3 sequence reads: CAWSNFNEKLFF. CDR3 coding DNA: TGTGCCTGGAGTAATTTTAATGAAAAACTGTTTTTT. V is TRBV30 and J is TRBJ1-4; D is unresolved. Germline assignment: CDR1 GTSNPN and CDR2 SVGIG (reference sequence). This CDR3 has 12 amino acids. V was pared by 2 bases and J by 4 bases, with 5 bases between. Looking up the rest from reference TRBV30 and TRBJ1-4 gives the full variable domain: SQTIHQWPATLVQPVGSPLSLECTVEGTSNPNLYWYRQAAGRGLQLLFYSVGIGQISSEVPQNLSASRPQDRQFILSSKKLLLSDSGFYLCAWSNFNEKLFFGSGTQLSVL.

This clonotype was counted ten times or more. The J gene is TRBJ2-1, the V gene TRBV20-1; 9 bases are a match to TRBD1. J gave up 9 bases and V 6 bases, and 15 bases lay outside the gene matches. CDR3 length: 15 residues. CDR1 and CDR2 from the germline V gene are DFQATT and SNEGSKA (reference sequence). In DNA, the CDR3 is TGCAGTGCAAGCTTAAGGGCGGGACAGGGTCTTGAGCAGTTCTTC. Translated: CSASLRAGQGLEQFF.

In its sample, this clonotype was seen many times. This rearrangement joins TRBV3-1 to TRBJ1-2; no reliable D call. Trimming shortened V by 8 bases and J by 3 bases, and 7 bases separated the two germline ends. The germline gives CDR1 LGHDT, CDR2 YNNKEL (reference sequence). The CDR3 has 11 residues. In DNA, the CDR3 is TGTGCCAGCGGCAGTCACTATGGCTACACCTTC. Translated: CASGSHYGYTF.

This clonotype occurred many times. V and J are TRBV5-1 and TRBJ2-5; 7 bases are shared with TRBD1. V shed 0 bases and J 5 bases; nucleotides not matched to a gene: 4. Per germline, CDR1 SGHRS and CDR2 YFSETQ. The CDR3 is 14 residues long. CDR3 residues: CASSLGQGGETQYF. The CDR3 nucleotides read TGCGCCAGCAGCTTGGGACAGGGCGGGGAGACCCAGTACTTC. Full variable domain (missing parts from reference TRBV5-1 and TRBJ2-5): KAGVTQTPRYLIKTRGQQVTLSCSPISGHRSVSWYQQTPGQGLQFLFEYFSETQRNKGNFPGRFSGRQFSNSRSEMNVSTLELGDSALYLCASSLGQGGETQYFGPGTRLLVL.

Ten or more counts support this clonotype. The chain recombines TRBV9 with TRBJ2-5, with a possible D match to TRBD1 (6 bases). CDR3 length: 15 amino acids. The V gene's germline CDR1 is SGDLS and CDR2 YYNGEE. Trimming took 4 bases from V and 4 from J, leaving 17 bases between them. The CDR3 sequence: CASSPGDTALETQYF. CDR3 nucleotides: TGTGCCAGCAGCCCCGGGGACACCGCCCTAGAGACCCAGTACTTC.

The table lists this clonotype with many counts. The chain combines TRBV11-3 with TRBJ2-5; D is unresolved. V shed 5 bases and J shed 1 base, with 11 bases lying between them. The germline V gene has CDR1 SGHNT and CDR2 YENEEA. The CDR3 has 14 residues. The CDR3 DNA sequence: TGTGCCAGCAGCAACCGGACGGCCCAAGAGACCCAGTACTTC. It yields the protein CASSNRTAQETQYF.

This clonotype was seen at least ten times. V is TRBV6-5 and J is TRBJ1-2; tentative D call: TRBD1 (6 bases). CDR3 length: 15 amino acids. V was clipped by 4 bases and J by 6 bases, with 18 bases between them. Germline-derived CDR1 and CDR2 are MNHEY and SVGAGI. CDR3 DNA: TGTGCCAGCAGTTCCCCCCTTCACAGGGACCATGGCTACACCTTC. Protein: CASSSPLHRDHGYTF.